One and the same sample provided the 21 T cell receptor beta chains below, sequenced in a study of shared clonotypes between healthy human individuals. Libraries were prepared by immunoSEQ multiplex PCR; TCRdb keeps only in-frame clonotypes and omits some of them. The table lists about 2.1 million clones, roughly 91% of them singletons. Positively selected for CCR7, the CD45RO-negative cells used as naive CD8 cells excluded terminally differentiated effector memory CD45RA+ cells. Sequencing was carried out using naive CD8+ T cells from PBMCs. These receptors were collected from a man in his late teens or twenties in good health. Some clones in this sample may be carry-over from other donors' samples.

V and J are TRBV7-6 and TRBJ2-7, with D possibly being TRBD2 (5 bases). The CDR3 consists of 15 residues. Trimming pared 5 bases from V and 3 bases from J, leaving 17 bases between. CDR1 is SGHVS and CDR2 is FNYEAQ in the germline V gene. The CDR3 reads CASSPSGMAGYEQYF. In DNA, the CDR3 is TGTGCCAGCAGCCCCTCCGGGATGGCGGGCTACGAGCAGTACTTC.

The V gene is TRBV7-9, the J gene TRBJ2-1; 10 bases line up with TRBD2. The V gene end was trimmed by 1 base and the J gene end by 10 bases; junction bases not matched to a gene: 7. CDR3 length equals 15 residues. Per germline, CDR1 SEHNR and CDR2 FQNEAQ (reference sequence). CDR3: CASSLVSGRAPEQFF. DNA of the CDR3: TGTGCCAGCAGCTTAGTCAGCGGGAGGGCCCCGGAGCAGTTCTTC.

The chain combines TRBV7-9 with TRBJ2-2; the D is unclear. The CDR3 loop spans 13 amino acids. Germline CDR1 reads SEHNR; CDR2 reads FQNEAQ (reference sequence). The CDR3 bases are TGTGCAGTCAGATACCCGAACACCGGGGAGCTGTTTTTT. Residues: CAVRYPNTGELFF.

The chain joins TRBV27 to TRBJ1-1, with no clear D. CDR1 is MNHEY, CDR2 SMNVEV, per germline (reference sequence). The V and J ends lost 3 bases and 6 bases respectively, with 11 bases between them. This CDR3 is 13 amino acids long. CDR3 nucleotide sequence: TGTGCCAGCAGTTTTAGCAGTTGGGCTGAAGCTTTCTTT. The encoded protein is CASSFSSWAEAFF.

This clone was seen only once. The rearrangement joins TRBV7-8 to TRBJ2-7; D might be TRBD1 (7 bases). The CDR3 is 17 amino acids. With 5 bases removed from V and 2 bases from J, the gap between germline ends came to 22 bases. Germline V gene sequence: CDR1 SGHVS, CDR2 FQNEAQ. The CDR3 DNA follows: TGTGCCAGCAGCCCGATAGCAGGGGGAGGCCTTCCCTACGAGCAGTACTTC. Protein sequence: CASSPIAGGGLPYEQYF.

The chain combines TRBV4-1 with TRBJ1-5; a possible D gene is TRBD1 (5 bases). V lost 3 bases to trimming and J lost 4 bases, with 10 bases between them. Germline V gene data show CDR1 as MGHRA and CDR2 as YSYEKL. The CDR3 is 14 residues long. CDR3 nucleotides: TGCGCCAGCAGCCACCGGGGGGTTAATCAGCCCCAGCATTTT. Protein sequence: CASSHRGVNQPQHF.

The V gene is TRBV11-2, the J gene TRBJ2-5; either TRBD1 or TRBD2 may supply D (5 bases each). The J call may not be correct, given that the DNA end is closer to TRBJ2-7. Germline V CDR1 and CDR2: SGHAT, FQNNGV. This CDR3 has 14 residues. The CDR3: CASSPRDGPVEQYF. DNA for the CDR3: TGTGCCAGCAGCCCTCGGGACGGTCCGGTCGAGCAGTACTTC.

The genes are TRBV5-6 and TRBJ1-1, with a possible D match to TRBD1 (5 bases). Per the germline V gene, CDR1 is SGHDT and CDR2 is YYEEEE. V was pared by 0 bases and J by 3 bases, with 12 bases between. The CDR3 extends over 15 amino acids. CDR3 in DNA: TGTGCCAGCAGCTTGGGGAACCCGGGGGACACTGAAGCTTTCTTT. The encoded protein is CASSLGNPGDTEAFF.

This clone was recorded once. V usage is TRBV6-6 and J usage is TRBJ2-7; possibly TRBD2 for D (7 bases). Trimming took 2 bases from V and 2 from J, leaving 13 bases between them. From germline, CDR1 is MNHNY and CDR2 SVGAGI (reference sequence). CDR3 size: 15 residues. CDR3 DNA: TGTGCCAGCAGTTACGGAGAGGGGGGGGCCTACGAGCAGTACTTC. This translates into CASSYGEGGAYEQYF.

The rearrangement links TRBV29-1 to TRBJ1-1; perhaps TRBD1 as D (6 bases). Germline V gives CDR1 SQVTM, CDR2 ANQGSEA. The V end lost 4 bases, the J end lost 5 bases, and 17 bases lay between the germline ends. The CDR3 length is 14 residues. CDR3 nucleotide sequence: TGCAGCGTTGTGTGGGCCAGGGGAAATACTGAAGCTTTCTTT. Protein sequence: CSVVWARGNTEAFF.

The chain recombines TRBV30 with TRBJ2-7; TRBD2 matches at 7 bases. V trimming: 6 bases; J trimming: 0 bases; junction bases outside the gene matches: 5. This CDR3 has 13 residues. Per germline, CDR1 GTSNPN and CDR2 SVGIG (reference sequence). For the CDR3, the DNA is TGTGCCTGCCGCGGGAGAGGCTCCTACGAGCAGTACTTC. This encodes CACRGRGSYEQYF.

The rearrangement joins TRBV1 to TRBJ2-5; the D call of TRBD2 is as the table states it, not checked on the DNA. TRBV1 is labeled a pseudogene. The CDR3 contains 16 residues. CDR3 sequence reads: CTSSQVPSGSQETQYF. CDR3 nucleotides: TGCACCAGCAGCCAAGTCCCTAGCGGGAGTCAAGAGACCCAGTACTTC.

CDR3 DNA sequence: TGTGCCAGTAGTCGACAGGGGAACACCGGGGAGCTGTTTTTT. This encodes CASSRQGNTGELFF. This chain uses TRBV19 with TRBJ2-2, with 7 bases aligning to TRBD1. V was clipped by 5 bases and J by 1 base; unmatched bases: 1. This CDR3 region has 14 residues. Germline V gene lookup returns CDR1 LNHDA and CDR2 SQIVND (reference sequence).

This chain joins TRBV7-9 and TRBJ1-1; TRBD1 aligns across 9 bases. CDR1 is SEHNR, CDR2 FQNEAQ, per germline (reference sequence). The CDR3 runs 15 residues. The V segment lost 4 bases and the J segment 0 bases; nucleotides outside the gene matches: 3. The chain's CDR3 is CASSWTGVMNTEAFF. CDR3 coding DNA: TGTGCCAGCAGCTGGACAGGGGTGATGAACACTGAAGCTTTCTTT.

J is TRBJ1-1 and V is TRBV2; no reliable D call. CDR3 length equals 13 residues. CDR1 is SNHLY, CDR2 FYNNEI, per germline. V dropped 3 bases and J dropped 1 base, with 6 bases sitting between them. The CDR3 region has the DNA TGTGCCAGCAGTGACGAGGGGAACACTGAAGCTTTCTTT. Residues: CASSDEGNTEAFF.

CDR3 in amino acids: CASSQSGGLAKNIQYF. The CDR3 coding sequence is TGTGCCAGCAGCCAATCGGGAGGCCTAGCCAAAAACATTCAGTACTTC. The rearrangement uses TRBV14 and TRBJ2-4; 7 bases map to TRBD2. The length of the CDR3 is 16 residues. The junction had 4 bases not matched to a gene; V was cut back by 2 bases and J by 0 bases. Looked up from germline, CDR1 is SGHDN and CDR2 is FVKESK.

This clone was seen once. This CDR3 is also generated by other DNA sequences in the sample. CDR3 amino acids: CAWSVGVGTSGEETQYF. CDR3 nucleotide sequence: TGTGCCTGGAGTGTAGGGGTTGGGACTAGCGGAGAGGAGACCCAGTACTTC. The V call is TRBV30, the J call TRBJ2-5; 11 nucleotides align to TRBD2. Germline lookup yields CDR1 GTSNPN and CDR2 SVGIG (reference sequence). CDR3 length: 17 amino acids. The junction had 11 bases not matched to a gene; V was cut back by 0 bases and J by 5 bases.

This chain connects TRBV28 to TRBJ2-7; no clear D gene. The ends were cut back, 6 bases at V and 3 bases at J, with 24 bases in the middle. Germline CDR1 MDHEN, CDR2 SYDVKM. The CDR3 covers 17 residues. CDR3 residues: CASSPPGITLGVYEQYF. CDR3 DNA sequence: TGTGCCAGCAGCCCCCCAGGAATAACCCTAGGCGTCTACGAGCAGTACTTC. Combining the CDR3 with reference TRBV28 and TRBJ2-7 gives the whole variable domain DVKVTQSSRYLVKRTGEKVFLECVQDMDHENMFWYRQDPGLGLRLIYFSYDVKMKEKGDIPEGYSVSREKKERFSLILESASTNQTSMYLCASSPPGITLGVYEQYFGPGTRLTVT.

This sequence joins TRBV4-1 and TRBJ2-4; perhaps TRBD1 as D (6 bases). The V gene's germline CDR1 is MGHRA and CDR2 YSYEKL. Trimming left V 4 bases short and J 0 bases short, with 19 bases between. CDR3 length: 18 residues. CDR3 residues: CASSPGPVTGIAKNIQYF. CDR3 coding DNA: TGCGCCAGCAGCCCTGGGCCCGTAACAGGGATAGCCAAAAACATTCAGTACTTC.

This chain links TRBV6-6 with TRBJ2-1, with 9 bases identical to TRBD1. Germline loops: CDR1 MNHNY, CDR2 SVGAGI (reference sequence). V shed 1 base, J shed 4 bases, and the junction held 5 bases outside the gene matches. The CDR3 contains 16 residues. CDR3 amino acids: CASSYLGQGKYNEQFF. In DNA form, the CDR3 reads TGTGCCAGCAGTTACTTGGGACAGGGTAAATACAATGAGCAGTTCTTC.

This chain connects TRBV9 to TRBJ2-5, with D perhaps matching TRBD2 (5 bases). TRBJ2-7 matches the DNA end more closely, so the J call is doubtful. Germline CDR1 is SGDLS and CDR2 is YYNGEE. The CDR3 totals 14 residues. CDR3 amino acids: CASSMKVAGDEQYF. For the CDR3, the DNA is TGTGCCAGCAGCATGAAAGTCGCGGGTGACGAGCAGTACTTC.